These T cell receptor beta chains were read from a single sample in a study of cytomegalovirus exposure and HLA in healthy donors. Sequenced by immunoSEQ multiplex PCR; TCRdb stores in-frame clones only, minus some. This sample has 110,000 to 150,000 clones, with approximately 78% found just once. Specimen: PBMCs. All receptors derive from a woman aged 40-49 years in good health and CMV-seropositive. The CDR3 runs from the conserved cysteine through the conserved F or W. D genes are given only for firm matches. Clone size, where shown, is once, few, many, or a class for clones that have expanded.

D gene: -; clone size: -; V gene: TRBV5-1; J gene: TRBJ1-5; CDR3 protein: CASSPEPTGTTTNQPQHF; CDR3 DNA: TGCGCCAGCAGCCCAGAACCTACAGGGACCACGACCAATCAGCCCCAGCATTTT
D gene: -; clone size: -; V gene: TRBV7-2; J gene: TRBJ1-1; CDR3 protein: CASSLALGGNTEAFF; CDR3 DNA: TGTGCCAGCAGCTTAGCTTTAGGGGGGAACACTGAAGCTTTCTTT
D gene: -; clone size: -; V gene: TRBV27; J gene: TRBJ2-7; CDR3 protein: CASGLQAHEQYF; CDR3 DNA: TGTGCCAGCGGGTTACAGGCCCACGAGCAGTACTTC
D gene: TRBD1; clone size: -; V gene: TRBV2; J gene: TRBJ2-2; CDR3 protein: CASSEGTAYTGELFF; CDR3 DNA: TGTGCCAGCAGTGAGGGGACAGCTTACACCGGGGAGCTGTTTTTT
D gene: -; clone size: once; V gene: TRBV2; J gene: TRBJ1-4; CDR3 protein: CASSEFEAVREKLFF; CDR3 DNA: TGTGCCAGCAGTGAATTTGAGGCCGTGAGAGAAAAACTGTTTTTT
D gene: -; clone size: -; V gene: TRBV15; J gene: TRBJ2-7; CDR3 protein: CATSRDRTYEQYF; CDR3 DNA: TGTGCCACCAGCAGGGACAGAACCTACGAGCAGTACTTC
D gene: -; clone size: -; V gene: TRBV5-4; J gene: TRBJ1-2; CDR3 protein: CASSLEPTTNYGYTF; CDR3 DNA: TGTGCCAGCAGCTTGGAACCGACTACTAACTATGGCTACACCTTC
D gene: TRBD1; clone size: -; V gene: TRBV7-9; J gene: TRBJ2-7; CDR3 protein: CSSTFYVGQGPNEQYF; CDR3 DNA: TGTTCCAGCACCTTTTACGTTGGACAGGGTCCCAACGAGCAGTACTTC
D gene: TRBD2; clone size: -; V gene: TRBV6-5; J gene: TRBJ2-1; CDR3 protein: CASSLRGGSYNEQFF; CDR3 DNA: TGTGCCAGCAGTTTGCGGGGGGGCTCCTACAATGAGCAGTTCTTC
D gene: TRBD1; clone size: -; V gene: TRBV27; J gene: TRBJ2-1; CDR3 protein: CASSNAQGVLGVF; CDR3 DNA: TGTGCCAGCAGTAATGCTCAGGGGGTTCTAGGGGTCTTC
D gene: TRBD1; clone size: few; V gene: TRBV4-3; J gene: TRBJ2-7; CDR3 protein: CASSQIQGPYEQYF; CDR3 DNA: TGCGCCAGCAGCCAGATACAGGGGCCCTACGAGCAGTACTTC
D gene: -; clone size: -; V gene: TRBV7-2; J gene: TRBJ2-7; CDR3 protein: CASSLETQYEQYF; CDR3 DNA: TGTGCCAGCAGCTTAGAAACACAGTACGAGCAGTACTTC
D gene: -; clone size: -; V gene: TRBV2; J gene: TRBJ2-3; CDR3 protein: CASSEGRAAQYF; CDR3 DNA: TGTGCCAGCAGTGAAGGCCGAGCGGCGCAGTATTTT
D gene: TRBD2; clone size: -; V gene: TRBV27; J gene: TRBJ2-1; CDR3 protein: CASSLRTAGGKGLAGSNEQFF; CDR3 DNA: TGTGCCAGCAGTTTACGAACGGCAGGGGGCAAAGGACTAGCGGGGAGCAATGAGCAGTTCTTC
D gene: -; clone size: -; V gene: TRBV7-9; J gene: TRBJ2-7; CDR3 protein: CSSSLSGEQYF; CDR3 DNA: TGTTCCAGCAGCTTATCGGGAGAGCAGTACTTC
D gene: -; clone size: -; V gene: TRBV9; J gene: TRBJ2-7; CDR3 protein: CASSVAGTPDYEQYF; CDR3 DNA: TGTGCCAGCAGCGTAGCAGGGACACCGGACTACGAGCAGTACTTC
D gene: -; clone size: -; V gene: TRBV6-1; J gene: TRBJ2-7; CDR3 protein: CASSWERHEQYF; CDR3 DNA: TGTGCCAGCAGCTGGGAGAGACACGAGCAGTACTTC
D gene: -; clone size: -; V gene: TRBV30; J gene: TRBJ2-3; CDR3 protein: CAWSVPGIGADTQYF; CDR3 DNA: TGTGCCTGGAGTGTACCCGGGATTGGAGCAGATACGCAGTATTTT
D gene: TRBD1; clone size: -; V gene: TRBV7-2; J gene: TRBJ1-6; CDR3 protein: CASSSGQGDNSPLHF; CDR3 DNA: TGTGCCAGCAGCTCGGGACAGGGGGATAATTCACCCCTCCACTTT
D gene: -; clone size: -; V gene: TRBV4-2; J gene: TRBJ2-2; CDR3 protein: CASSPTVANTGELFF; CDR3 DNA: TGTGCCAGCAGCCCGACAGTTGCGAACACCGGGGAGCTGTTTTTT
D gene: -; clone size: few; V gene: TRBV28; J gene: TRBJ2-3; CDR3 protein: CASGLEGSPGDTQYF; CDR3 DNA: TGTGCCAGCGGACTGGAGGGCTCCCCGGGGGATACGCAGTATTTT
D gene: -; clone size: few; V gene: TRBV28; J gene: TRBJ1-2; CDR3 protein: CASSLVRGANLNYGYTF; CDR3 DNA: TGTGCCAGCAGTTTAGTTCGCGGGGCTAATCTCAACTATGGCTACACCTTC
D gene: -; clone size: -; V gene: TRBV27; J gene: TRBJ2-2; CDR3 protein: CASTETRPNGELFF; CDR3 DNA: TGTGCCAGCACGGAGACTAGGCCTAACGGGGAGCTGTTTTTT
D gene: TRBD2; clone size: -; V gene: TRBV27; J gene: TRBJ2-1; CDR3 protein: CASSFSGTPYNEQFF; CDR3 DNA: TGTGCCAGCAGTTTTAGCGGGACGCCCTACAATGAGCAGTTCTTC
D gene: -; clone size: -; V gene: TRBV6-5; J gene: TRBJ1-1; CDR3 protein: CASGRDGGPNTEAFF; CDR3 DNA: TGTGCCAGCGGACGTGATGGGGGCCCGAACACTGAAGCTTTCTTT
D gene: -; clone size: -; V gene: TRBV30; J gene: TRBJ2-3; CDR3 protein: CAWSVLGPDTQYF; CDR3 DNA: TGTGCCTGGAGTGTGTTGGGGCCAGATACGCAGTATTTT
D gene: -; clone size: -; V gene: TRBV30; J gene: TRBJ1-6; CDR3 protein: CAWSVLALGGNSPLHF; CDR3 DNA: TGTGCCTGGAGTGTACTCGCCCTAGGGGGTAATTCACCCCTCCACTTT
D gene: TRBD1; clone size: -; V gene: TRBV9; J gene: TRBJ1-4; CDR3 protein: CASSDGWDRGEKLFF; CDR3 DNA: TGTGCCAGCAGTGATGGGTGGGACAGGGGTGAAAAACTGTTTTTT
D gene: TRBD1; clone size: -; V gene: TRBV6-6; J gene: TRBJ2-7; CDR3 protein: CASSYGQGREQYF; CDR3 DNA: TGTGCCAGCAGTTACGGACAGGGGCGCGAGCAGTACTTC
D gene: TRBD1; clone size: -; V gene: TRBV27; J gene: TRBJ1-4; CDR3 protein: CASSSYMAGTGDEKLFF; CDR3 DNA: TGTGCCAGCAGTTCCTACATGGCAGGGACAGGGGATGAAAAACTGTTTTTT
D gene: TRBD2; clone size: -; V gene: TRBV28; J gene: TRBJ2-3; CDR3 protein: CATLTSGVEKQYF; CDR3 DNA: TGTGCCACTTTGACTAGCGGGGTGGAGAAGCAGTATTTT
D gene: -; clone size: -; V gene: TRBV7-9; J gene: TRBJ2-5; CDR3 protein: CASSLGTVSETQYF; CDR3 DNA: TGTGCCAGCAGCTTAGGAACGGTTTCGGAGACCCAGTACTTC
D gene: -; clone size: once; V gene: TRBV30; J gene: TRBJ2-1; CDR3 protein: CAWGAGTNEQFF; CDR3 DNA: TGTGCCTGGGGGGCCGGTACGAATGAGCAGTTCTTC
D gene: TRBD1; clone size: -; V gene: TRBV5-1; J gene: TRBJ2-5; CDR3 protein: CGGPGGGGETQYF; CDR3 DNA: TGCGGCGGACCAGGGGGCGGCGGGGAGACCCAGTACTTC
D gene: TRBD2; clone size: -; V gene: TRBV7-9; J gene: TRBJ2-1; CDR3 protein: CASSPGTSGGREQFF; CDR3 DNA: TGTGCCAGCAGCCCCGGGACTAGCGGGGGGCGGGAGCAGTTCTTC
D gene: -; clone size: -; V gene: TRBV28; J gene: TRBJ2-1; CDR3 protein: CASSATAGSGTYNEQFF; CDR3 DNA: TGTGCCAGCAGCGCAACGGCCGGATCGGGGACCTACAATGAGCAGTTCTTC
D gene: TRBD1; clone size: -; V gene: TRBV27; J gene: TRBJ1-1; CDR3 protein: CASSWRGTGGTEAFF; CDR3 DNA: TGTGCCAGCAGTTGGAGGGGGACAGGGGGGACTGAAGCTTTCTTT
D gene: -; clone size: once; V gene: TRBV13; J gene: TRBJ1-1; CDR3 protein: CASSLGRTWFLNTEAFF; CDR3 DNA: TGTGCCAGCAGCTTGGGGCGGACGTGGTTTTTAAACACTGAAGCTTTCTTT
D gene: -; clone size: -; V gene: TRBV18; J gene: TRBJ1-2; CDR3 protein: CASSPGQRLYGYTF; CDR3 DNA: TGTGCCAGCTCACCCGGACAGAGGTTGTATGGCTACACCTTC
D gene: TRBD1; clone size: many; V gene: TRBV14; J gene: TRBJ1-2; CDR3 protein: CASSQGSGQVGGYTF; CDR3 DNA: TGTGCCAGCAGCCAAGGATCGGGACAGGTCGGTGGCTACACCTTC
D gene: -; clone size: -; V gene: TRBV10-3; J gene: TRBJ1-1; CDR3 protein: CAISQGHPWNTEAFF; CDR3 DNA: TGTGCCATCAGTCAAGGACATCCTTGGAACACCGAAGCTTTCTTT
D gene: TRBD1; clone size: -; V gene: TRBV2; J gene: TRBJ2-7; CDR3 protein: CASSASGTGGYEQYF; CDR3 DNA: TGTGCCAGCAGCGCCTCCGGGACAGGGGGCTACGAGCAGTACTTC
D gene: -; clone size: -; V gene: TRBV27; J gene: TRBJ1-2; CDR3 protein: CASTRGGGDGYTF; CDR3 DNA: TGTGCCAGCACCCGGGGCGGGGGCGATGGCTACACCTTC
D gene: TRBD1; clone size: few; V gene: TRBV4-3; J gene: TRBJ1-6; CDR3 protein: CASSQGQGDSPLHF; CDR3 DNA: TGCGCCAGCAGCCAAGGACAGGGGGATTCACCCCTCCACTTT
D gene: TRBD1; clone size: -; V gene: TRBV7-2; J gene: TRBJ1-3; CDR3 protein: CASSLVWTGSGNTIYF; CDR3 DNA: TGTGCCAGCAGCTTAGTTTGGACAGGGTCTGGAAACACCATATATTTT
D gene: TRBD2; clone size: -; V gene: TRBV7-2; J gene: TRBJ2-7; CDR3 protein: CASSWTSSAYEQYF; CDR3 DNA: TGTGCCAGCAGCTGGACTAGTAGTGCCTACGAGCAGTACTTC
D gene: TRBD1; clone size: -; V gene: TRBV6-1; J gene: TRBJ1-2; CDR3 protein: CASKATGRSYTF; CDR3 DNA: TGTGCCAGCAAGGCGACAGGGCGCAGCTACACCTTC
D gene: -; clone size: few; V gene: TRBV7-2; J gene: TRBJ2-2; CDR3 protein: CASSYQPGGELFF; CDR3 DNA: TGTGCCAGCAGCTACCAGCCGGGGGGGGAGCTGTTTTTT
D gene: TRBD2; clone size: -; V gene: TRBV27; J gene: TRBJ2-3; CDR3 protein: CASTFLGLAGVTSTDTQYF; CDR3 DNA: TGTGCCAGCACTTTCCTTGGGCTAGCGGGAGTTACTAGCACAGATACGCAGTATTTT
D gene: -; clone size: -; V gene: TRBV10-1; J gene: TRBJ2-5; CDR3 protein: CASSLSGREQYF; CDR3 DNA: TGCGCCAGCAGTTTGTCCGGACGGGAGCAGTACTTC
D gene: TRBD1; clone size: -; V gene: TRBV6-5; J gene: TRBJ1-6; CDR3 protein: CASSYGQGQSPLHF; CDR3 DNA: TGTGCCAGCAGTTACGGACAGGGGCAGTCACCCCTCCACTTT
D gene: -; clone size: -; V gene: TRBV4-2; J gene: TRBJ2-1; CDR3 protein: CASSQAAVGFEQFF; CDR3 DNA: TGTGCCAGCAGCCAAGCTGCCGTCGGTTTCGAGCAGTTCTTC
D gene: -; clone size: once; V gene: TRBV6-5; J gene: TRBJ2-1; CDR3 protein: CASSHGGSGNEQFF; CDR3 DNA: TGTGCCAGCAGTCACGGGGGTAGCGGCAATGAGCAGTTCTTC
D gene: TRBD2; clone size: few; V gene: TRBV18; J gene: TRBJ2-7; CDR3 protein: CASSPTLAGGTDEQYF; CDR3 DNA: TGTGCCAGCTCACCGACTCTAGCGGGAGGGACGGACGAGCAGTACTTC
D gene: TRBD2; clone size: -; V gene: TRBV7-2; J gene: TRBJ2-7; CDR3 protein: CASSTRTSGGYEQYF; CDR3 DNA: TGTGCCAGCAGCACGCGGACTAGCGGGGGGTACGAGCAGTACTTC
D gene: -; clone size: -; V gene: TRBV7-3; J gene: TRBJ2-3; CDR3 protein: CASSITNAGTPSTDTQYF; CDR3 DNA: TGTGCCAGCAGCATCACCAATGCCGGGACACCTAGCACAGATACGCAGTATTTT
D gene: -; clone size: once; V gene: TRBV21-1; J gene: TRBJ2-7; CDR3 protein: CASSKVSGGPTYEQYF; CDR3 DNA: TGTGCCAGCAGCAAAGTCAGCGGGGGGCCGACCTACGAGCAGTACTTC